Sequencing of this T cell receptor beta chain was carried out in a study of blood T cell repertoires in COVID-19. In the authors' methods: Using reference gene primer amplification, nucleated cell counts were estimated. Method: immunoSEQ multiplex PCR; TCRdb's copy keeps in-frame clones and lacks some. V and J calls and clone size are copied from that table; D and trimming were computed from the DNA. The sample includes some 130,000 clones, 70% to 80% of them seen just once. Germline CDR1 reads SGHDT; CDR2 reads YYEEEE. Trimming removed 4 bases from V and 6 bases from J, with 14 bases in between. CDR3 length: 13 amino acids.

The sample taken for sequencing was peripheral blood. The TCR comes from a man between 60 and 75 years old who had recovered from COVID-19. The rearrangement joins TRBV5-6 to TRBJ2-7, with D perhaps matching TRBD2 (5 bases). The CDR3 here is CASSPDGVGEQYF. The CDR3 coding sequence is TGTGCCAGCAGCCCGGACGGGGTGGGCGAGCAGTACTTC. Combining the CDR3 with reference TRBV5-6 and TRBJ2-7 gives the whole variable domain DAGVTQSPTHLIKTRGQQVTLRCSPKSGHDTVSWYQQALGQGPQFIFQYYEEEERQRGNFPDRFSGHQFPNYSSELNVNALLLGDSALYLCASSPDGVGEQYFGPGTRLTVT.